This passage covers 16 T cell receptor beta chains from one sample sequenced in a study of Ad26.COV2.S vaccination and SARS-CoV-2 variants. Treatment meaning: about 20 received Ad26.COV2.S at low or high dose, single or two shots; 5 received placebo; per-sample allocation not given. Vaccine and placebo recipients were sampled on day 63 after the first injection. Here immunoSEQ multiplex PCR was the method, and the copy in TCRdb shows in-frame clones only, minus some. The repertoire holds about 390,000 clones, with around 85% as singletons. Sequencing was performed on peripheral blood, taken in a trial of Ad26.COV2.S vaccine versus placebo. These receptors came from a person aged 18 to 65 who received the Ad26.COV2.S COVID-19 vaccine or a placebo.

The chain uses TRBV4-1 and TRBJ2-5; 12 positions agree with TRBD1. The length of the CDR3 is 16 residues. Unmatched junction bases numbered 4, after V lost 0 bases and J lost 5 bases. The V gene's germline CDR1 is MGHRA and CDR2 YSYEKL. The CDR3 sequence: CASSQDGTGGMETQYF. CDR3 coding DNA: TGCGCCAGCAGCCAAGATGGGACAGGGGGCATGGAGACCCAGTACTTC.

The chain employs TRBV10-3 and TRBJ2-6, with D maybe TRBD2 (6 bases). Trimming took 1 base from V and 0 from J, leaving 10 bases between them. The germline V gene encodes CDR1 ENHRY and CDR2 SYGVKD. The CDR3 is 17 amino acids. For the CDR3, the DNA is TGTGCCATCAGTGAGTACAAGGGAGGCTCTGGGGCCAACGTCCTGACTTTC. It codes for CAISEYKGGSGANVLTF.

The chain combines TRBV5-1 with TRBJ2-5, with D maybe TRBD2 (6 bases). Looked up from germline, CDR1 is SGHRS and CDR2 is YFSETQ. The V and J ends lost 4 bases and 5 bases respectively, with 12 bases between them. The CDR3 covers 13 residues. DNA of the CDR3: TGCGCCAGCAGCGTATCCGGAGGGGAGACCCAGTACTTC. Its translation is CASSVSGGETQYF.

The V call is TRBV7-8, the J call TRBJ1-1, with no clear D. V lost 5 bases to trimming and J lost 0 bases, with 13 bases between them. The CDR3 length is 15 residues. Germline CDR1 and CDR2: SGHVS and FQNEAQ. The CDR3 nucleotides are TGTGCCAGCAGCCTCGGTGCCCCCATGAACACTGAAGCTTTCTTT. Its protein product is CASSLGAPMNTEAFF. Drawing the rest from reference TRBV7-8 and TRBJ1-1, the complete variable domain is GAGVSQSPRYKVAKRGQDVALRCDPISGHVSLFWYQQALGQGPEFLTYFQNEAQLDKSGLPSDRFFAERPEGSVSTLKIQRTQQEDSAVYLCASSLGAPMNTEAFFGQGTRLTVV.

Only one count was recorded for this clone. The rearrangement joins TRBV9 to TRBJ1-2; no clear D gene. Trimming took 3 bases from V and 1 from J, leaving 10 bases between them. The CDR3 totals 14 residues. The germline gives CDR1 SGDLS, CDR2 YYNGEE. CDR3 residues: CASSERAFNYGYTF. The CDR3 nucleotides read TGTGCCAGCAGCGAACGAGCCTTTAACTATGGCTACACCTTC.

On this clone: The same CDR3 also results from other DNA sequences found in this sample. The chain combines TRBV27 with TRBJ1-6; D is ambiguous. This CDR3 comprises 15 residues. Between the trimmed V and J ends, which lost 7 bases and 0 bases, there was a span of 10 bases. Germline V gene data show CDR1 as MNHEY and CDR2 as SMNVEV (reference sequence). This CDR3 reads CASTVDSSYNSPLHF. The CDR3 nucleotides read TGTGCCAGCACCGTAGATAGCTCCTATAATTCACCCCTCCACTTT.

V gene TRBV6-2 or TRBV6-3 combines with J gene TRBJ2-3; D remains unclear. The germline CDR1 and CDR2 sequences are MNHEY and SVGEGT. The CDR3 sequence is 14 residues long. V shed 7 bases and J shed 7 bases, with 18 bases lying between them. Here the CDR3 reads CASTPSASSYTQYF. In DNA form, the CDR3 reads TGTGCCAGCACCCCGTCGGCGAGTTCCTATACGCAGTATTTT.

The V call is TRBV11-2, the J call TRBJ1-1; D possibly corresponds to TRBD1 (6 bases). The CDR3 consists of 14 residues. The ends were cut back, 5 bases at V and 1 base at J, with 11 bases in the middle. Germline loops: CDR1 SGHAT, CDR2 FQNNGV. CDR3 residues: CASSKTRGNTEAFF. CDR3 bases: TGTGCCAGCAGCAAAACCAGGGGGAACACTGAAGCTTTCTTT.

The CDR3 is CASNEDRGEQYF. Here the CDR3 DNA reads TGCGCCAGCAACGAAGACAGGGGCGAGCAGTACTTC. V is TRBV10-2 and J is TRBJ2-7; TRBD1 agrees at 8 bases. The germline gives CDR1 WSHSY, CDR2 SAAADI. The V and J ends lost 7 bases and 6 bases, in that order; junction bases with no gene match: 5. The length of the CDR3 is 12 residues.

This chain links TRBV18 with TRBJ1-5; D gene ambiguous. V was trimmed by 5 bases and J by 3 bases, leaving 11 bases between them. CDR3 size: 14 residues. Germline lookup yields CDR1 KGHSH and CDR2 LQKENI. The CDR3 bases are TGTGCCAGCTCAGGCGGACGGAACAATCAGCCCCAGCATTTT. Protein product: CASSGGRNNQPQHF. The variable domain in full, completed from reference TRBV18 and TRBJ1-5, reads NAGVMQNPRHLVRRRGQEARLRCSPMKGHSHVYWYRQLPEEGLKFMVYLQKENIIDESGMPKERFSAEFPKEGPSILRIQQVVRGDSAAYFCASSGGRNNQPQHFGDGTRLSIL.

The chain uses TRBV12-3 or TRBV12-4 and TRBJ2-2; perhaps TRBD1 as D (5 bases). This CDR3 spans 13 amino acids. V was cut by 10 bases and J by 5 bases, with 14 bases left in between. Written as DNA, the CDR3 is TGTGCCACCACGCCAGGGAAGACCGGGGAGCTGTTTTTT. Its translation: CATTPGKTGELFF.

This chain joins TRBV11-2 and TRBJ1-5, with D possibly being TRBD1 (6 bases). Germline V gives CDR1 SGHAT, CDR2 FQNNGV. Deletions cut 4 bases from V and 4 bases from J, with 8 bases between. The CDR3 is 13 residues long. CDR3: CASSSQGNQPQHF. CDR3 bases: TGTGCCAGCAGCTCTCAGGGGAATCAGCCCCAGCATTTT.

In regard to this clone: Relative to the germline gene, one junction end is altered; a read error may explain this. This rearrangement joins TRBV9 to TRBJ2-3; weak D call: TRBD1 (6 bases). The CDR3 has 15 amino acids. Germline-derived CDR1 and CDR2 are SGDLS and YYNGEE. The DNA for the CDR3 is TGTGCCAGCAGCGTAGCCGCACAGGGAACAGATACGCAGTGTTTT. Protein: CASSVAAQGTDTQCF.

This chain links TRBV29-1 with TRBJ2-7, with D tentatively TRBD1 or TRBD2 (6 bases each). The CDR3 length is 12 residues. Germline CDR1 SQVTM, CDR2 ANQGSEA. The germline V and J ends were trimmed by 3 bases and 6 bases, with 12 bases remaining between them. As DNA, the CDR3 is TGCAGCGTTGATTCCGGGGGCGGCGAGCAGTACTTC. The encoded protein is CSVDSGGGEQYF.

The V call is TRBV24-1, the J call TRBJ2-1, with a weak D call TRBD2 (5 bases). This CDR3 is built from 13 residues. CDR1 and CDR2 from the germline V gene are KGHDR and SFDVKD. V lost 8 bases to trimming and J lost 8 bases, with 15 bases between them. The CDR3 reads CATKERFLDEQFF. CDR3 in DNA: TGTGCCACCAAAGAGCGGTTCCTAGATGAGCAGTTCTTC.

The genes are TRBV19 and TRBJ2-2; perhaps D is TRBD1 or TRBD2 (6 bases each). V lost 1 base and J lost 1, with 10 bases in between. The CDR3 contains 16 residues. CDR1 is LNHDA, CDR2 SQIVND, per germline (reference sequence). The CDR3 nucleotides are TGTGCCAGTAGTATAGTGGGGGGCCGGAACACCGGGGAGCTGTTTTTT. It is translated as CASSIVGGRNTGELFF.